This T cell receptor (beta chain) was profiled in a study of untreated major depressive disorder (dated by TCRdb to the late 2010s). About the study as a whole: This cross-sectional case-control study compared T cell phenotype and TCR repertoire between antidepressant-free major depressive disorder patients and individually matched non-depressed controls. The TCRbeta sequencing followed up on differences in Vbeta 5.1, Vbeta 11 and Vbeta 22 usage that flow cytometry had shown in the whole cohort.

The Qiagen DNeasy Blood and Tissue Kit was used to extract total genomic DNA from the purified CD4+ T cells. The TCRbeta CDR3 region, defined according to IMGT, was amplified and sequenced using immunoSEQ immunosequencing protocols. The original pipeline was this. Preprocessing of raw sequence data for PCR and sequencing error correction was performed by the immunoSEQ service. The sequence data were loaded into the immunoSEQ Analyzer and then analyzed further using VDJtools v1.0.7. The paired Wilcoxon signed-rank test was used to test differences between patients and controls. TCRdb stores this immuneACCESS table with in-frame sequences only. Part of the clones is absent; in the studies checked, under half of the shortfall reflects unresolved V genes, and no reason is known for the rest. The D gene and trimming were derived from the DNA, and the V and J assignments and clone size from that table. In this sample the table shows approximately 25,000 clones, about 91% of which occur a single time. Roughly 0.72% of the sample lies in the top ten.

The CDR3, cysteine through phenylalanine, is 13 amino acids long. Only the CDR3 region is kept as DNA, spanning 39 bases read in frame from base 1. Sequences SGHTA (CDR1) and FQGNSA (CDR2) are obtained from the germline V gene. The trim is 5 bases for V and 7 bases for J, with a gap of 15 bases between the germline ends. General conclusions and limits of the study: The top five TRBV05-01 clones in every sequenced subject were all private clones. TRBV25-01 and TRBV02-01 usage followed the flow-cytometry pattern but did not reach statistical significance in the sequencing data. For the sequencing comparisons, one-tailed planned tests were applied to only three preselected Vbeta families. Higher TRBV05-01 (Vbeta 5.1) usage among CD4+ T cells of depressed patients compared with controls was confirmed by sequencing, with p = 0.040 in a one-tailed test. Because of strict matching and exclusion criteria, the study sample was comparatively small, which limits how generalizable the findings are.

Regarding this clone: Its cognate antigen has yet to be identified. No qualities accompany the bases; no much larger clone lies one base away.

Every depressed patient was matched in pairs with a non-depressed control on sex, age, current smoking status and body mass index. European descent was reported for all participants. To qualify, patients needed a DSM-IV diagnosis of major depressive disorder plus a Hamilton Rating Scale for Depression score of 18 or higher. No psychiatric medication, including antidepressants, had been taken by patients for at least 8 weeks before enrollment. Among patients, depression severity was moderate to severe. Major medical conditions, Axis I/II comorbidities, regular medication or illicit drug use, and drinking over 100 g alcohol a week were all grounds for excluding any participant. From each participant, about 33 ml of peripheral blood was collected into EDTA tubes. CD4+ T cells were purified from thawed PBMCs by magnetic negative selection with the BD IMag Human CD4 T Lymphocyte Enrichment Set. Flow cytometry confirmed that the CD4+ enrichment method typically gave roughly 95% purity. A subgroup of five case-control pairs, chosen blind to the chemokine receptor expression and flow-cytometric repertoire skewing results, underwent TCRbeta sequencing. Every blood sample was taken in the morning at 8:00 a.m., and Ficoll-Hypaque gradient centrifugation was used to isolate PBMCs. Until being assayed, PBMCs were kept in liquid nitrogen after cryopreservation by gradual cooling to -80 degrees C.

Sample: CD4+ T cells from PBMCs. The V and J genes are TRBV7-2 and TRBJ2-7; the D region is possibly TRBD1 or TRBD2, each matching across 6 bases. The sequence derives from a woman aged 25 to 45 with major depressive disorder. The DNA sequence reads TGTGCCAGCAGCCCCAACAGGGCGGGGGAGCAGTACTTC. Protein translation: CASSPNRAGEQYF.